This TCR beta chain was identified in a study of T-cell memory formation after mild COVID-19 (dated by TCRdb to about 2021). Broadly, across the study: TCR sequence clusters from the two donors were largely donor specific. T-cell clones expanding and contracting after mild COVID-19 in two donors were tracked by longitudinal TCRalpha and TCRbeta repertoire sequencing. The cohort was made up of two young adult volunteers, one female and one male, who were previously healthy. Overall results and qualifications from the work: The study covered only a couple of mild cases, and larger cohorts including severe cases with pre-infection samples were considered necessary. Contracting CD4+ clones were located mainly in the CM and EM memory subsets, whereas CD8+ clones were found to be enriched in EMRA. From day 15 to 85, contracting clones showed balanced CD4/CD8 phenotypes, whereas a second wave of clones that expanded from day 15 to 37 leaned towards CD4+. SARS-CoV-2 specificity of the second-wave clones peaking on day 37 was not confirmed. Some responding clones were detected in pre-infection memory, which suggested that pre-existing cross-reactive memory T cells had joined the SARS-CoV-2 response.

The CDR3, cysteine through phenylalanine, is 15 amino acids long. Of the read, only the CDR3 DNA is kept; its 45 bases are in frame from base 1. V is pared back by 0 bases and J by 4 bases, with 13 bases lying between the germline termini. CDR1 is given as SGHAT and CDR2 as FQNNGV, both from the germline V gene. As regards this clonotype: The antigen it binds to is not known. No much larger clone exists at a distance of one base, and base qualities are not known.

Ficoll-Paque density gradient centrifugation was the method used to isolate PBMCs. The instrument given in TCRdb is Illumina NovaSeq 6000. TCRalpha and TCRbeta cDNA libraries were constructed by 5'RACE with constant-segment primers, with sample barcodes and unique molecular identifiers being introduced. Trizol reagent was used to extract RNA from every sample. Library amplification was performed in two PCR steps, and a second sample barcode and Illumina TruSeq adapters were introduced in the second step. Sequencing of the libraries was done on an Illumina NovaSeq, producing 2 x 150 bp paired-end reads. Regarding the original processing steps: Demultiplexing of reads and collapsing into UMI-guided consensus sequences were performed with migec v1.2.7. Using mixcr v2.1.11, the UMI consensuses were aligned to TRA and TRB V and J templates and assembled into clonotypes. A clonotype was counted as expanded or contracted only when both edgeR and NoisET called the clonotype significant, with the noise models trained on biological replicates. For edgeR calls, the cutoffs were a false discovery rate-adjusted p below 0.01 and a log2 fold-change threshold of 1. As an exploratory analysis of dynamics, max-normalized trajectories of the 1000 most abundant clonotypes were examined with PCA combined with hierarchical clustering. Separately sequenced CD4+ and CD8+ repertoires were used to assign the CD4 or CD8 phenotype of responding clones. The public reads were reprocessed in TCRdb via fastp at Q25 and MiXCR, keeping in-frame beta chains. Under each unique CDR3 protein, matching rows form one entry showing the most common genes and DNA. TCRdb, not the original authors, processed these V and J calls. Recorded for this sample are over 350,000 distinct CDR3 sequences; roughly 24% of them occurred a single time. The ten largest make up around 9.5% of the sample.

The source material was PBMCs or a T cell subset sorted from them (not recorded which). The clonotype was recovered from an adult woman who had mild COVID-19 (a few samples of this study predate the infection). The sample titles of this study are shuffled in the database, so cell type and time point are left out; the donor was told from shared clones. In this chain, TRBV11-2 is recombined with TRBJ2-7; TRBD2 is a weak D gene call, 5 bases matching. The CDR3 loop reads CASSLESGDEYEQYF. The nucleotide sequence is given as TGTGCCAGCAGCTTAGAGAGCGGAGACGAGTACGAGCAGTACTTC.